Sequencing of this T cell receptor beta chain was carried out in a study of T cells after yellow fever vaccination (dated by TCRdb to the late 2010s). Regarding the research as a whole: The SMART-Seq v4 Ultra Low Input RNA kit was used to prepare libraries from fractions with low cell numbers. To track T-cell clones before and after primary and booster YFV17D yellow fever vaccination, bulk TCR alpha and beta repertoires were sequenced longitudinally. Two healthy male donors made up the cohort, one aged 18 to 29 years and the other aged 30 to 40 years. Blood was collected at multiple timepoints before and after primary and secondary immunization, and bulk PBMC replicates and cell subsets were isolated. Points the paper makes about the study in general: Computational filtering was needed because FACS-sorted repertoires could contain abundant contaminating clonotypes from the bulk population. After the booster, most clones that had expanded after primary vaccination were detected again (approximately 97% of CD4 and under 90% of CD8), suggesting broad maintenance of memory. The study included only a couple of donors, which limits how far the findings can be generalized. Compared with the primary T-cell response, the secondary T-cell response was faster but weaker, reaching its peak on day 5 rather than on day 15. A small share of clonotypes occurred in both CD4 and CD8 compartments, likely arising from convergent recombination.

The sample's treatment or condition, from its label and the paper: live attenuated yellow fever vaccine strain. At each blood-draw timepoint, two biological replicates of bulk PBMCs were collected. PBMCs were isolated from peripheral blood using a standard Ficoll-Paque protocol. TriZol was used to extract RNA from bulk PBMCs, from CD4 and CD8 fractions, and from dextramer-positive and dextramer-negative fractions. The sample was run on an Illumina NovaSeq 6000. TCR cDNA was synthesized by 5'RACE template switching, which introduced a universal primer site and unique molecular identifiers. Priming for cDNA synthesis came from both the TCR alpha and TCR beta constant segments. Library amplification involved two PCR steps, and the second step added sample barcodes and sequencing adapters. Sequencing of libraries was performed on Illumina HiSeq 2500 (2x100 bp) or NovaSeq (2x150 bp). Turning to the authors' computational methods: Demultiplexing of reads and collapsing into UMI consensus sequences were performed with MIGEC, and V(D)J alignment was carried out with MiXCR. Vaccine-responding clonotypes were identified with edgeR using replicate PBMC samples, with FDR below 0.01 and a log2 fold change above 5 up to day 15 being required. Bulk clonotypes were assigned CD4 or CD8 identity according to which sequenced CD4 or CD8 repertoire held them at higher abundance. TCRdb reworked the public reads: Q25 trimming with fastp, MiXCR clone assembly, productive beta chains retained. Each record represents a unique CDR3 protein, reported with the most common genes and DNA among its rows. What appears here as the V and J calls and clone size reflects TCRdb's work, not the paper's. The sample profile shows 250,000 to 400,000 distinct CDR3 sequences; roughly 3.9% of them were found once. In total, the top ten clones hold about 26% of the sample.

Regarding this clonotype: Its antigen remains unidentified. Base-call qualities are not available, and no considerably larger clone is one nucleotide away.

The V and J ends are trimmed by 6 bases and 1 base, leaving 9 bases between them. CDR1 and CDR2, looked up from the germline V gene, are SGHAT and FQNNGV. The CDR3 sequence holds 13 residues, the cysteine and phenylalanine included. The kept DNA is CDR3 alone, 39 bases in frame from the first base. The receptor's source is a man aged 18 to 29 who received the YFV17D yellow fever vaccine. The sequenced sample was PBMCs, obtained 5 days after the yellow fever booster vaccination. The chain was built from TRBV11-2 and TRBJ1-1; the D gene identity is not certain. This receptor has the CDR3 CASSGMENTEAFF. The DNA sequence reads TGTGCCAGCAGTGGGATGGAGAACACTGAAGCTTTCTTT.